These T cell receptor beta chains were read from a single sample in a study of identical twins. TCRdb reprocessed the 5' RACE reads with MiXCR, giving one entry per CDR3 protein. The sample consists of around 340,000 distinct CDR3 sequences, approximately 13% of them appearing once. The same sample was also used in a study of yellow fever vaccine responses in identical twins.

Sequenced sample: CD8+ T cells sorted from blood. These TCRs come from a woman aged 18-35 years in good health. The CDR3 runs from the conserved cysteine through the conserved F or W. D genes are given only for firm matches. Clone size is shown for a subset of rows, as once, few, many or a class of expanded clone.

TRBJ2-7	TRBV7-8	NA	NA	TGTGCCAGCAGCTTACGCGGGGACTACGAGCAGTACTTC	CASSLRGDYEQYF
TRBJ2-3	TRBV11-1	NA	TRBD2	TGTGCCAGCAGCCCCAGGCTAGCGGGAGGGCTGGGCACAGATACGCAGTATTTT	CASSPRLAGGLGTDTQYF
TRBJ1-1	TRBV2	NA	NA	TGTGCCAGCAGTGGTGTGGAGGGGGGCGCTTTCTTT	CASSGVEGGAFF
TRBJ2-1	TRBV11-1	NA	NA	TGTGCCAGCAGCCCGGGGGAGTCCTACAATGAGCAGTTCTTC	CASSPGESYNEQFF
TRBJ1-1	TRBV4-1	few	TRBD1	TGCGCCAGCAGCCAAACCTACGGACAGGGGGTACAACGAATGAACACTGAAGCTTTCTTT	CASSQTYGQGVQRMNTEAFF
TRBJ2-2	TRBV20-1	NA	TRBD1	TGCAGTGCTACGACAGGGGATGGGCTAGGGGAGCTGTTTTTT	CSATTGDGLGELFF
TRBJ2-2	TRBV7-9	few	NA	TGTGCCAGCAGCTTAGCCAGAGCGAACACCGGGGAGCTGTTTTTT	CASSLARANTGELFF
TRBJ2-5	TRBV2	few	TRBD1	TGTGCCAGCGGGGACAGGGCCCGGGAGACCCAGTACTTC	CASGDRARETQYF
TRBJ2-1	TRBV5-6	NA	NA	TGTGCCAGCAGCTTGGGAGCCCCCCTCTACAATGAGCAGTTCTTC	CASSLGAPLYNEQFF
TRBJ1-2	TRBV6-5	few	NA	TGTGCCAGCAGGGAGGGACCGTATGGCTACACCTTC	CASREGPYGYTF
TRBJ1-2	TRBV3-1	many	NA	TGTGCCAGCAGCCAAGCCGGATGGGAGTACAACTATGGCTACACCTTC	CASSQAGWEYNYGYTF
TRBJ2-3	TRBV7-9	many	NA	TGTGCCAGCAGCTTAGCGGCTGGCGCAGATACGCAGTATTTT	CASSLAAGADTQYF
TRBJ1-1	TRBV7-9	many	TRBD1	TGTGCCAGCAGGGGACAGGGGGTCTCTGAAGCTTTCTTT	CASRGQGVSEAFF
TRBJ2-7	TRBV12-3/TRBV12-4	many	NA	TGTGCCAGCAGCCCCGGTAACAGGGTATACGAGCAGTACTTC	CASSPGNRVYEQYF
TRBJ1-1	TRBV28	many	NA	TGTGCCAGCAGTTTAGGGGGGCAGGGAACTGAAGCTTTCTTT	CASSLGGQGTEAFF
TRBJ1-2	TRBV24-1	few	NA	TGTGCCACCAGTGATCCCCATACGGGAAGCTACACCTTC	CATSDPHTGSYTF
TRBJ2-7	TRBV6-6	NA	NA	TGTGCCAGCAGTTACTCGGCCCGGGATGAGCAGTACTTC	CASSYSARDEQYF
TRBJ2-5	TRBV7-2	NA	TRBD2	TGTGCCAGCAGGAGCGGGAGGGCCAAAGAGACCCAGTACTTC	CASRSGRAKETQYF
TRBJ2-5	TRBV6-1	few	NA	TGTGCCAGCAGTGGAACAAGAGATTTCCAAGAGACCCAGTACTTC	CASSGTRDFQETQYF
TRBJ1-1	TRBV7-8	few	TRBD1	TGTGCCAGCAGCTTAGGTGGGACAGGGGTGAAGGCTTTCTTT	CASSLGGTGVKAFF
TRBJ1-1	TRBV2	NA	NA	TGTGCCACCCAAACCACTGAAGCTTTCTTT	CATQTTEAFF
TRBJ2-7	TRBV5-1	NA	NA	TGCGCCAGCAGCTTGGCCGTCGCAGTTCTGGACGAGCAGTACTTC	CASSLAVAVLDEQYF
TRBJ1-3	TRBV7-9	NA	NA	TGTGCCAGCAGCTTAGAGGTCTCTGGAAACACCATATATTTT	CASSLEVSGNTIYF
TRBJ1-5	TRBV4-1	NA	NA	TGCGCCAGCAGTGACACACTGGGGGTCAATCAGCCCCAGCATTTT	CASSDTLGVNQPQHF
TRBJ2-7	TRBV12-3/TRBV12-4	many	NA	TGTGCCAGCAGTTTCTCACAGGGGGGGTACGAGCAGTACTTC	CASSFSQGGYEQYF
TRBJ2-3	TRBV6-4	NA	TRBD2	TGTGCCAGCAGTGAAGCGGGGGACACAGATACGCAGTATTTT	CASSEAGDTDTQYF
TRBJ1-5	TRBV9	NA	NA	TGTGCCAGCAGCGTACCCGGGGTCGATAGCAATCAGCCCCAGCATTTT	CASSVPGVDSNQPQHF
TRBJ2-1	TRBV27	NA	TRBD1	TGTGCCAGCAGTTTTTTTGTGACAGGGAAGTTCAATGAGCAGTTCTTC	CASSFFVTGKFNEQFF
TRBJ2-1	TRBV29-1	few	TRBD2	TGCAGCGTGGTAGCGGGAGGGAGTTACAATGAGCAGTTCTTC	CSVVAGGSYNEQFF
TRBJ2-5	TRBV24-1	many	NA	TGTGCCACCAGTGATTCTGAGACAGGCCAGACGGAGACCCAGTACTTC	CATSDSETGQTETQYF
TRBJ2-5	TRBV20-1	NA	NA	TGCAGTGCGGCGAGGGCAGGTCCAGGAGAGACCCAGTACTTC	CSAARAGPGETQYF
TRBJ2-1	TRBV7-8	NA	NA	TGTGCCAGCAGCTTAAGTGGGAGGTCCTACAATGAGCAGTTCTTC	CASSLSGRSYNEQFF
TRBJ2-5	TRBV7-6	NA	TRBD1	TGTGCCAGCAGCTCCGCCCCAGTGAGGACAGGGGCAGAGACCCAGTACTTC	CASSSAPVRTGAETQYF
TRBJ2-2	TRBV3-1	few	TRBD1	TGTGCCAGCAGCCAAACAGGGGAAGACACCGGGGAGCTGTTTTTT	CASSQTGEDTGELFF
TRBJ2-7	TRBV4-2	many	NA	TGTGCCAGCAGCCAAGACGGACCATACTACGAGCAGTACTTC	CASSQDGPYYEQYF
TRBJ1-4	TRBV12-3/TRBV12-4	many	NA	TGTGCCAGCTTACCCGGGGGGACGAATGAAAAACTGTTTTTT	CASLPGGTNEKLFF
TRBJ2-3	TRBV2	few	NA	TGTGCCAGCCCTCCGGGTCCTAGGGTACCCCGTGGTGCTTCTACACATACGCAGTATTTT	CASPPGPRVPRGASTHTQYF
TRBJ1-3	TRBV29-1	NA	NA	TGCAGCGTCTGGGGAGGGGATGGTCCTGGAAACACCATATATTTT	CSVWGGDGPGNTIYF
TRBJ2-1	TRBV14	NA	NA	TGTGCCAGCAGCCAAGATCGGGGCCCAACAGCCTACTACAATGAGCAGTTCTTC	CASSQDRGPTAYYNEQFF
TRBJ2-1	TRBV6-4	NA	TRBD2	TGTGCCAGCAGTGACCTAGCGGGAGACGATGAGCAGTTCTTC	CASSDLAGDDEQFF
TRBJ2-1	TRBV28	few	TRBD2	TGTGCCAGCAGTTTTCTTGGGGCTAGCGGGGGGATATACAATGAGCAGTTCTTC	CASSFLGASGGIYNEQFF
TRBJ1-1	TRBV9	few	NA	TGTGCCAGCAGCGTAATACAGGGTGCCACTGAAGCTTTCTTT	CASSVIQGATEAFF
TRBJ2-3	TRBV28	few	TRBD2	TGTGCCAGCACGGCGGGAGCTGGCACAGATACGCAGTATTTT	CASTAGAGTDTQYF
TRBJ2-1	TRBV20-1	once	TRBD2	TGCAGTGCTAGCGATTCAGCGGGAGGGCCCGACAATGAGCAGTTCTTC	CSASDSAGGPDNEQFF
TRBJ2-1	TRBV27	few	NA	TGTGCCAGCAGTTTATCCAGGGCTATCTACAATGAGCAGTTCTTC	CASSLSRAIYNEQFF
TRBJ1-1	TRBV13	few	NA	TGTGCCAGCAGCGCCTCATGGACTGAAGCTTTCTTT	CASSASWTEAFF
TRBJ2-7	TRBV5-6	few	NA	TGTGCCAGCAGCTTGGAGTACCCCTACGAGCAGTACTTC	CASSLEYPYEQYF
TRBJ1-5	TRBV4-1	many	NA	TGCGCCAGCAGCCCACAGGGAGGGAAAAGCAATCAGCCCCAGCATTTT	CASSPQGGKSNQPQHF
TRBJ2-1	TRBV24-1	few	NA	TGTGCCACCAGTGATTACAGCTCCTACAATGAGCAGTTCTTC	CATSDYSSYNEQFF
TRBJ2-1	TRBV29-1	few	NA	TGCAGCGTTGAAGATCAAGGGGGAGCGCACGCCGAATCCTACAATGAGCAGTTCTTC	CSVEDQGGAHAESYNEQFF
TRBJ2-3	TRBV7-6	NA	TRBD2	TGTGCCAGCAGCTTGACTAGCGGACTGCAAGATACGCAGTATTTT	CASSLTSGLQDTQYF
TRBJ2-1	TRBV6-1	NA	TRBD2	TGTGCCAGCAGTGAAGTAGCGGGGGGGTACAATGAGCAGTTCTTC	CASSEVAGGYNEQFF
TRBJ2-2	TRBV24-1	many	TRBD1	TGTGCCACCAGTCCGGGACAGGGAGAGTCCGGGGAGCTGTTTTTT	CATSPGQGESGELFF